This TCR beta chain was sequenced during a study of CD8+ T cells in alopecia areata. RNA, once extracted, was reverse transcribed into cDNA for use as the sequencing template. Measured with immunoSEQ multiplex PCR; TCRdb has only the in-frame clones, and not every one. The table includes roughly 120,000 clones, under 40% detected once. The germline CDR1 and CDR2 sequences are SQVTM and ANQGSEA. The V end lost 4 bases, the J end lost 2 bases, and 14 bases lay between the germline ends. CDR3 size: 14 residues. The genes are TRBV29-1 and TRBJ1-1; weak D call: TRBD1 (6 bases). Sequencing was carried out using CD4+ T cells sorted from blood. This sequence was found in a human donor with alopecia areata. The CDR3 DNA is TGCAGCGTTGGGGGGGCAGGGTCAAACACTGAAGCTTTCTTT. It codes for CSVGGAGSNTEAFF. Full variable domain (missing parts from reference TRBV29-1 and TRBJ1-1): SAVISQKPSRDICQRGTSLTIQCQVDSQVTMMFWYRQQPGQSLTLIATANQGSEATYESGFVIDKFPISRPNLTFSTLTVSNMSPEDSSIYLCSVGGAGSNTEAFFGQGTRLTVV.